This entry is about one TCR beta chain. This sample was included in a study of control samples from healthy donors and cancer patients. The J segment lost 5 bases and the V segment lost 8 bases, leaving 5 bases of the junction unmatched. Germline-derived CDR1 and CDR2 are MNHEY and SMNVEV (reference sequence). The CDR3 is 13 residues long. Sequencing was performed with immunoSEQ multiplex PCR; in TCRdb, only in-frame clones are kept and a portion is missing. Of under 200,000 clones listed, less than 95% are singletons. J is TRBJ2-5 and V is TRBV27; TRBD1 agrees at 10 bases. Sample: PBMCs. The source of this sequence is a man between 60 and 75 years old with colorectal cancer. CDR3 amino acids: CASCGTGDETQYF. The CDR3 nucleotides read TGTGCCAGCTGTGGGACAGGGGACGAGACCCAGTACTTC.